This entry lists 16 T cell receptor beta chains sequenced from one sample in a study of tumor-infiltrating lymphocytes in primary liver carcinoma. Blood RNA was derived from unsorted whole blood, and germline DNA was extracted too. The investigators made TCR beta cDNA from approximately 0.5 ug total RNA, using a constant-region primer. Employing slightly modified ARM-PCR, three nested multiplex PCR rounds were run, and these gave rise to the TCR beta libraries. The first two PCR rounds used TRBV1-TRBV30 forward primers with a C-beta reverse primer, about 10 cycles each. TCRdb reanalysed the multiplex PCR reads using MiXCR and keeps one entry per CDR3 protein. The data contain hundreds of thousands of distinct CDR3 sequences, 50% to 75% of them seen just once; the ten biggest clones take up over 15%. Sequencing input: peripheral blood. The receptors come from a young woman with primary liver carcinoma and hepatitis B virus infection.

With regard to this clonotype: This CDR3 is missing its conserved last phenylalanine or tryptophan, likely due to a read error. Because the CDR3's place on the DNA is in doubt, the DNA is left out and the CDR3 is given as listed by TCRdb. The rearrangement joins TRBV11-2 to TRBJ2-3; the table gives TRBD1 as D, unverified against the DNA. Germline lookup yields CDR1 SGHAT and CDR2 FQNNGV. The CDR3 extends over 13 residues, inclusive of both ends. CDR3 amino acids: CASSSQGVGTRYI.

This clonotype was observed many times. The chain couples TRBV6-1 to TRBJ2-1; D remains ambiguous. The CDR3 is made up of 11 amino acids. Between the trimmed V and J ends, which lost 8 bases and 7 bases, there was a span of 9 bases. Germline CDR1 MNHNS, CDR2 SASEGT. DNA for the CDR3: TGTGCCAGCGCAGACTTTAATGAGCAGTTCTTC. Translation gives CASADFNEQFF.

A word on this clonotype: Given a much more abundant clone one base away, this may be a read error. The chain has TRBV4-3 and TRBJ1-1; D perhaps matches TRBD1 (6 bases). Germline CDR1 and CDR2: LGHNA and YSLEER. The CDR3 spans 15 residues. V shed 1 base and J shed 5 bases, with 14 bases lying between them. The CDR3 protein is CASSQGQGGWTEAFF. In DNA form, the CDR3 reads TGCGCCAGCAGCCAAGGTCAAGGGGGATGGACTGAAGCTTTCTTT.

About this clonotype: At one boundary the junction diverges from the germline segment, which might be a read error. V usage is TRBV11-2 and J usage is TRBJ2-7; D perhaps matches TRBD2 (5 bases). The CDR3 covers 17 residues. CDR1 is SGHAT, CDR2 FQNNGV, per germline. CDR3 region: CVSSSLEDAKETYEQYF. The CDR3 DNA reads as TGTGTCAGCAGCTCTCTGGAGGATGCTAAGGAGACCTACGAGCAGTACTTC.

The DNA for the CDR3 is TGCAGCGTCAGACCCCGGGGGTACACCCAAGAGACCCAGTACTTC. Translation gives CSVRPRGYTQETQYF. The rearrangement joins TRBV29-1 to TRBJ2-5; D is perhaps TRBD2 (6 bases). Deletions cut 6 bases from V and 1 base from J, with 18 bases between. The germline V gene encodes CDR1 SQVTM and CDR2 ANQGSEA. CDR3 size: 15 residues. Complete variable domain (other parts from reference TRBV29-1 and TRBJ2-5): SAVISQKPSRDICQRGTSLTIQCQVDSQVTMMFWYRQQPGQSLTLIATANQGSEATYESGFVIDKFPISRPNLTFSTLTVSNMSPEDSSIYLCSVRPRGYTQETQYFGPGTRLLVL.

The CDR3 spells CASSLTGFDGYTF. As DNA, the CDR3 is TGTGCCAGCAGCTTAACGGGGTTTGACGGCTACACCTTC. The V call is TRBV7-3, the J call TRBJ1-2; D is unresolved. V was pared by 0 bases and J by 8 bases, with 10 bases between. CDR1 SGHTA and CDR2 FQGTGA come from the germline V gene. This CDR3 comprises 13 residues.

The chain is built from TRBV28 and TRBJ2-7, with 7 bases aligning to TRBD2. The ends lost 0 bases at V and 5 bases at J; junction bases unmatched: 16. Germline values: CDR1 MDHEN, CDR2 SYDVKM. The CDR3 is made up of 18 amino acids. This CDR3 reads CASSLWFVSAGVQHEQYF. The CDR3 DNA is TGTGCCAGCAGTTTATGGTTCGTGTCGGCGGGAGTCCAACACGAGCAGTACTTC.

As regards this clonotype: At one end the junction does not follow the germline gene, possibly because of a read error. The genes are TRBV12-3 or TRBV12-4 and TRBJ2-1; perhaps D is TRBD1 or TRBD2 (5 bases each). The length of the CDR3 is 15 residues. This CDR3 reads CVSNLSGTSGLEQFF. DNA of the CDR3: TGTGTCAGCAACCTGTCCGGGACCAGCGGACTTGAGCAGTTCTTC.

This clonotype was seen once. Sequence at one end of the junction differs from germline and may be a read error. The J gene is TRBJ2-1, the V gene TRBV11-1; perhaps TRBD2 as D (6 bases). Germline assignment: CDR1 SGHAT and CDR2 FQDESV (reference sequence). The CDR3 is made up of 16 amino acids. As DNA, the CDR3 is TGTGCCGGCAGCCCCGGGACTTTCAGCTCCTACAATGAGCAGTTTTTC. Translation gives CAGSPGTFSSYNEQFF. The variable domain in full, completed from reference TRBV11-1 and TRBJ2-1, reads EAEVAQSPRYKITEKSQAVAFWCDPISGHATLYWYRQILGQGPELLVQFQDESVVDDSQLPKDRFSAERLKGVDSTLKIQPAELGDSAMYLCAGSPGTFSSYNEQFFGPGTRLTVL.

Comment on this clonotype: A much larger clonotype is one base distant, so this may be a read error. This CDR3 is CASSLRWTGENVQYF. The CDR3 bases are TGTGCCAGCAGCTTACGATGGACAGGGGAAAACGTGCAGTACTTC. The chain combines TRBV11-2 with TRBJ2-7; TRBD1 agrees at 9 bases. The CDR3 contains 15 residues. CDR1 SGHAT and CDR2 FQNNGV come from the germline V gene. With 2 bases clipped from V and 9 bases from J, the junction kept 11 bases outside the gene matches.

V gene TRBV28 combines with J gene TRBJ1-1; no clear D gene. The germline V gene encodes CDR1 MDHEN and CDR2 SYDVKM. CDR3 size: 14 residues. V was cut by 6 bases and J by 6 bases, with 17 bases left in between. The CDR3, as DNA: TGTGCCAGCAGCAAGTACAGCCTGGACTCTGAAGCTTTCTTT. Amino acids: CASSKYSLDSEAFF.

Points on this clonotype: A read error is possible here, since a much larger clone lies one base away. The chain couples TRBV6-1 to TRBJ2-1; TRBD2 might be the D (6 bases). The CDR3 consists of 13 residues. CDR1 is MNHNS, CDR2 SASEGT, per germline. This CDR3 is CASSEKDYDEQFF. The CDR3 DNA reads as TGTGCCAGCAGTGAAAAGGACTACGATGAGCAGTTCTTC.

This chain connects TRBV30 to TRBJ1-1; TRBD1 matches at 8 bases. The V and J ends lost 4 bases and 10 bases, in that order; junction bases with no gene match: 11. The CDR3 runs to 13 residues. Germline assignment: CDR1 GTSNPN and CDR2 SVGIG (reference sequence). This chain's CDR3 is CAWKLPGGSRAFF. The CDR3 DNA reads TGTGCCTGGAAACTTCCAGGGGGCTCTCGAGCTTTCTTT.

This clonotype was counted at least ten times. This rearrangement joins TRBV29-1 to TRBJ1-5; 7 bases agree with TRBD1. Germline V gene sequence: CDR1 SQVTM, CDR2 ANQGSEA. The V segment lost 2 bases and the J segment 2 bases; nucleotides outside the gene matches: 0. This CDR3 region has 13 residues. The CDR3 DNA is TGCAGCGTTGAAACAGGGGGCAATCAGCCCCAGCATTTT. Its protein is CSVETGGNQPQHF.

A word on this clonotype: An end of the junction differs from the germline gene, which may be a read error. This chain connects TRBV6-1 to TRBJ1-5, with a possible D match to TRBD1 (5 bases). CDR1 and CDR2 (germline): MNHNS, SASEGT. The CDR3 runs 16 residues. The CDR3 DNA sequence: TGTGCCAGCAGCGAAGCAAGGGCAGGGAGCCATCAGCCCCAGCATTTT. It specifies CASSEARAGSHQPQHF.

The rearrangement joins TRBV6-5 to TRBJ1-3, with D perhaps TRBD1 (5 bases). V lost 1 base, J lost 4 bases, and 14 bases lay in between. Germline V gives CDR1 MNHEY, CDR2 SVGAGI. The CDR3 length is 16 residues. This CDR3 reads CASSYLKRGSGNTIYF. CDR3 DNA: TGTGCCAGCAGTTACTTGAAAAGGGGATCAGGAAACACCATATATTTT.